This note documents a single T cell receptor (beta chain) sequence. Its antigen is as yet unknown. This entry is derived from a study of T cell responses to AZD1222 COVID-19 vaccine. The wider study: The study pooled second doses at about 4 or about 12 weeks.

Clones were sequenced by immunoSEQ multiplex PCR, and TCRdb holds only the in-frame ones, with some missing. The sample includes approximately 190,000 clones, over 80% of them seen just once. General observations from the study: AZD1222 recipients seropositive at baseline numbered only six or seven. Mapped onto spike, vaccine-associated CD4 TCRs spanned it and were dominant at 160-218 and 743-854.

This clonotype was obtained from an adult in good health. This material consisted of peripheral blood, taken on day 0 of AZD1222 vaccination.

This chain's CDR3 is CASSLGGTVTFNEQFF. CDR3 nucleotide sequence: TGCGCCAGCAGCTTGGGAGGGACAGTGACTTTCAATGAGCAGTTCTTC. The J gene is TRBJ2-1, the V gene TRBV5-1; 7 bases map to TRBD1. Germline lookup yields CDR1 SGHRS and CDR2 YFSETQ. This CDR3 has 16 residues. V lost 0 bases to trimming and J lost 6 bases; unmatched junction nucleotides: 9.